What follows are 26 T cell receptor beta chains derived from one specimen sequenced in a study of blood T cell repertoires in COVID-19. Produced via immunoSEQ multiplex PCR; TCRdb's table is partial and in-frame only. Of about 29,000 clones in the sample, over 70% were seen once. Sequencing was done on a sample of peripheral blood. These receptors originate from a woman in her 70s with active or convalescent COVID-19.

This clone occurred once. The gene calls are TRBV27 and TRBJ1-5; TRBD1 is a possible D gene (5 bases). The CDR3 is 13 residues long. Germline V gives CDR1 MNHEY, CDR2 SMNVEV (reference sequence). Trimming stripped 4 bases from V and 2 bases from J, with 6 bases between. The CDR3 coding sequence is TGTGCCAGCAGTTCAGGGCGCAATCAGCCCCAGCATTTT. It is translated as CASSSGRNQPQHF.

The rearrangement uses TRBV4-3 and TRBJ2-7; D gene uncertain. CDR1 is LGHNA and CDR2 is YSLEER in the germline V gene. Trimming took off 1 base at V and 3 bases at J, with 13 bases between the two ends. This CDR3 region has 15 residues. CDR3 bases: TGCGCCAGCAGCCAAGGAGGCCCGAGGAGCTACGAGCAGTACTTC. As protein: CASSQGGPRSYEQYF.

This clone turned up a few times. V is TRBV10-3 and J is TRBJ1-2; maybe TRBD1 (5 bases). CDR3 length: 18 residues. Per the germline V gene, CDR1 is ENHRY and CDR2 is SYGVKD. Trimming left V 0 bases short and J 0 bases short, with 17 bases between. CDR3 coding DNA: TGTGCCATCAGTGAGTCGAGTCAATCGGGGGTCGCTAACTATGGCTACACCTTC. It translates to CAISESSQSGVANYGYTF.

The chain uses TRBV21-1 and TRBJ1-3; TRBD1 reflects the table's D call only, with no check against the DNA. TRBV21-1 is classified as a pseudogene. This CDR3 has 16 residues. DNA of the CDR3: TGTGCCAGCAGCAAAGTGCTGCCAGGGTGTGGAAACACCATATATTTT. It yields the protein CASSKVLPGCGNTIYF.

This rearrangement joins TRBV28 to TRBJ1-2; 7 bases map to TRBD1. Trimming removed 5 bases from V and 5 bases from J; junction bases left unmatched: 11. The CDR3 runs to 15 residues. Germline-derived CDR1 and CDR2 are MDHEN and SYDVKM. The DNA for the CDR3 is TGTGCCAGCAGTCCCGGACAGGCTGAGTTATATGGCTACACCTTC. Residues: CASSPGQAELYGYTF.

This rearrangement joins TRBV28 to TRBJ2-7; no definite D call. The CDR3 covers 12 residues. Trimming shortened V by 8 bases and J by 0 bases, and 8 bases separated the two germline ends. The V gene's germline CDR1 is MDHEN and CDR2 SYDVKM. The DNA of the CDR3 is TGTGCCAGCTCGAGTGGCTCCTACGAGCAGTACTTC. Encoded protein: CASSSGSYEQYF.

The chain carries TRBV11-2 and TRBJ2-5, with 7 bases that match TRBD2. The CDR3 has 16 residues. Trimming removed 5 bases from V and 3 bases from J; junction bases left unmatched: 12. The germline V gene has CDR1 SGHAT and CDR2 FQNNGV. CDR3 protein: CASSLEVWAGEETQYF. The CDR3 DNA sequence: TGTGCCAGCAGCCTCGAGGTGTGGGCGGGGGAAGAGACCCAGTACTTC.

The J gene is TRBJ2-1, the V gene TRBV19; 7 nucleotides align to TRBD1. The CDR3 is 16 amino acids. The germline CDR1 and CDR2 sequences are LNHDA and SQIVND (reference sequence). V shed 6 bases and J 4 bases; nucleotides not matched to a gene: 12. The DNA for the CDR3 is TGTGCCAGTAGGAGGCTAGGGGGCGCGTCATACAATGAGCAGTTCTTC. It encodes CASRRLGGASYNEQFF.

This clone was counted a single time. This chain uses TRBV5-1 with TRBJ2-3; 8 bases agree with TRBD1. CDR3 length equals 16 residues. The germline V gene has CDR1 SGHRS and CDR2 YFSETQ. After removal of 1 base from V and 3 bases from J, the junction contained 7 bases not matched to a gene. The CDR3 DNA reads as TGCGCCAGCAGCTTGTCGGGCAGGGGGCAAACAGATACGCAGTATTTT. Its protein product is CASSLSGRGQTDTQYF. Full variable domain (outside the CDR3, taken from reference TRBV5-1 and TRBJ2-3): KAGVTQTPRYLIKTRGQQVTLSCSPISGHRSVSWYQQTPGQGLQFLFEYFSETQRNKGNFPGRFSGRQFSNSRSEMNVSTLELGDSALYLCASSLSGRGQTDTQYFGPGTRLTVL.

In DNA form, the CDR3 reads TGTGCCAGCAGCTTGGGACAGGGCACCGATGAGCAGTTCTTC. This translates into CASSLGQGTDEQFF. This chain joins TRBV7-2 and TRBJ2-1, with TRBD1 identical over 9 bases. V shed 3 bases and J 8 bases; nucleotides not matched to a gene: 5. CDR1 and CDR2 from the germline V gene are SGHTA and FQGNSA. The CDR3 sequence is 14 residues long.

The chain couples TRBV29-1 to TRBJ2-7, with D perhaps TRBD2 (6 bases). The germline gives CDR1 SQVTM, CDR2 ANQGSEA. The CDR3 consists of 15 residues. V lost 4 bases and J lost 0, with 16 bases in between. DNA for the CDR3: TGCAGCGTTGGACGGGATGCAGCGGGCTCCTACGAGCAGTACTTC. This translates into CSVGRDAAGSYEQYF.

The rearrangement uses TRBV6-5 and TRBJ1-2; 9 bases fit TRBD1. V dropped 6 bases and J dropped 7; count of bases not matched to a gene: 12. Germline V lookup: CDR1 MNHEY, CDR2 SVGAGI. The CDR3 loop spans 15 amino acids. The DNA of the CDR3 is TGTGCCAGCAGAGCCGGGACAGGGTTTACAGGTGGCTACACCTTC. Protein: CASRAGTGFTGGYTF.

V is TRBV30 and J is TRBJ1-1, with D perhaps TRBD1 (6 bases). The CDR3 runs to 11 residues. The germline V gene encodes CDR1 GTSNPN and CDR2 SVGIG (reference sequence). Trimming cost V 5 bases and J 5 bases, with 9 bases left between them. The CDR3 DNA reads TGTGCCTGGGCGAGGGGGACTGAAGCTTTCTTT. Amino acids: CAWARGTEAFF.

This rearrangement joins TRBV28 to TRBJ1-2; D not certain. The CDR3 runs to 13 residues. The V and J ends lost 2 bases and 8 bases respectively, with 12 bases between them. Germline CDR1 and CDR2: MDHEN and SYDVKM. CDR3 in DNA: TGTGCCAGCAGTTTAGAGTGGGCGGGAGGCTACACCTTC. Its translation is CASSLEWAGGYTF.

The chain links TRBV10-1 to TRBJ2-7; 9 positions match TRBD1. CDR3 length equals 15 residues. In germline, CDR1 is WNHNN, CDR2 SYGVQD (reference sequence). With V trimmed by 5 bases and J by 0 bases, 5 bases remained unmatched. The CDR3 nucleotides are TGCGCCAGCAGTCCTCGGACAGGGGCCTCCTACGAGCAGTACTTC. This translates into CASSPRTGASYEQYF.

The chain links TRBV27 to TRBJ2-7; D is possibly TRBD1 (6 bases). Germline V CDR1 and CDR2: MNHEY, SMNVEV (reference sequence). V lost 2 bases and J 2 bases, leaving 13 bases between the germline ends. This CDR3 has 15 residues. The CDR3 protein is CASSLAGTSPYEQYF. CDR3 nucleotides: TGTGCCAGCAGTTTAGCCGGGACATCGCCCTACGAGCAGTACTTC.

There are a few counts of this clone. The V gene is TRBV19, the J gene TRBJ1-1; D uncertain. Trimming stripped 6 bases from V and 0 bases from J, with 8 bases between. The CDR3 is 13 amino acids. The germline gives CDR1 LNHDA, CDR2 SQIVND (reference sequence). The chain's CDR3 is CASSQVMNTEAFF. The CDR3 nucleotides read TGTGCCAGTAGCCAGGTTATGAACACTGAAGCTTTCTTT.

The V call is TRBV5-1, the J call TRBJ1-5, with D unclear. Per germline, CDR1 SGHRS and CDR2 YFSETQ. The V end was cut by 1 base, the J end by 2 bases, with 4 bases between. The CDR3 runs to 13 residues. In DNA, the CDR3 is TGCGCCAGCAGCTTGCGGGGCAATCAGCCCCAGCATTTT. This codes for CASSLRGNQPQHF.

This clone has only one observation. The gene calls are TRBV28 and TRBJ1-6; no firm D call. Trimming removed 6 bases from V and 10 bases from J, with 19 bases in between. The CDR3 runs 15 residues. Looked up from germline, CDR1 is MDHEN and CDR2 is SYDVKM. In DNA, the CDR3 is TGTGCCAGCAGGGGATTCGGGAATTTAGAATCACCCCTCCACTTT. It is translated as CASRGFGNLESPLHF.

This clone was seen a handful of times. V is TRBV5-6 and J is TRBJ2-3; 8 nucleotides agree with TRBD1. The CDR3 has 14 amino acids. J gave up 4 bases and V 5 bases, and 6 bases lay outside the gene matches. Germline assignment: CDR1 SGHDT and CDR2 YYEEEE. CDR3 bases: TGTGCCAGCAGTCCAGGGGGCGGCGCAGATACGCAGTATTTT. Translating gives CASSPGGGADTQYF.

The genes are TRBV19 and TRBJ2-2; TRBD2 is a possible D gene (5 bases). The CDR3 contains 14 residues. The germline CDR1 and CDR2 sequences are LNHDA and SQIVND (reference sequence). V lost 2 bases, J lost 5 bases, and 9 bases lay in between. The CDR3 region has the DNA TGTGCCAGTAGTATATCGCGAGGGACCGGGGAGCTGTTTTTT. Translated, it gives CASSISRGTGELFF.

This clone was recorded only once. This chain links TRBV2 with TRBJ2-1; a possible D gene is TRBD2 (5 bases). CDR1 is SNHLY, CDR2 FYNNEI, per germline. V was trimmed by 8 bases and J by 5 bases, leaving 16 bases between them. This CDR3 comprises 14 residues. The CDR3 reads CASYGERRNNEQFF. Here the CDR3 DNA reads TGTGCCAGCTACGGGGAGCGGAGGAACAATGAGCAGTTCTTC.

J is TRBJ1-1 and V is TRBV28; 7 nucleotides match TRBD1. Per the germline V gene, CDR1 is MDHEN and CDR2 is SYDVKM. The CDR3 extends over 14 amino acids. V gave up 2 bases and J gave up 8 bases; unmatched junction bases: 8. CDR3 protein: CASSLQGQPREAFF. CDR3 coding DNA: TGTGCCAGCAGTTTACAGGGACAGCCGAGGGAAGCTTTCTTT.

The chain employs TRBV27 and TRBJ1-1; D remains ambiguous. Germline V lookup: CDR1 MNHEY, CDR2 SMNVEV (reference sequence). CDR3 length: 14 amino acids. V was shortened by 8 bases and J by 10 bases, with 23 bases between the two germline ends. The CDR3 protein is CASRLSRGVLRAFF. In nucleotides, the CDR3 is TGTGCCAGCCGCCTCTCTCGCGGGGTCTTGAGAGCTTTCTTT.

The genes are TRBV5-4 and TRBJ1-4, with D possibly being TRBD1 (5 bases). The CDR3 loop spans 14 amino acids. Germline CDR1 reads SGHNT; CDR2 reads YYREEE (reference sequence). V was clipped by 2 bases and J by 1 base, with 6 bases between them. CDR3 sequence: CASSFQGTNEKLFF. The CDR3 coding sequence is TGTGCCAGCAGCTTCCAGGGAACTAATGAAAAACTGTTTTTT.

The V call is TRBV6-5, the J call TRBJ1-2, with TRBD1 matching over 7 bases. The CDR3 totals 13 residues. Germline-derived CDR1 and CDR2 are MNHEY and SVGAGI. Trimming took 6 bases from V and 8 from J; bases not matched to a gene: 9. The CDR3 DNA is TGTGCCAGCAGCCGAGGGACAGCCTACGGCTACACCTTC. Translation gives CASSRGTAYGYTF.